The TCR beta chain under discussion was sequenced for a study of long-term antiretroviral therapy in people with HIV. The assay used was immunoSEQ (version v3.0), run at survey level. Profiled with immunoSEQ multiplex PCR; TCRdb holds only in-frame clones, not every one. The profile shows 20,000 to 25,000 clones, around 79% of them singletons. Overall study results and limits: HIV repertoires showed narrower CDR3 length ranges than controls.

A note on this clone: Its target is not known.

The source is a man aged 45 to 65 with HIV. The sequenced sample was unsorted PBMCs, obtained 0.3 years after starting antiretroviral therapy.

This CDR3 reads CAISDRASGGGYTF. The CDR3 DNA reads as TGTGCCATCAGTGACAGGGCTTCGGGTGGTGGCTACACCTTC. V gene TRBV10-3 combines with J gene TRBJ1-2, with D tentatively TRBD1 (5 bases). CDR1 is ENHRY, CDR2 SYGVKD, per germline. The germline V and J ends were trimmed by 3 bases and 7 bases, with 15 bases remaining between them. The CDR3 consists of 14 residues.